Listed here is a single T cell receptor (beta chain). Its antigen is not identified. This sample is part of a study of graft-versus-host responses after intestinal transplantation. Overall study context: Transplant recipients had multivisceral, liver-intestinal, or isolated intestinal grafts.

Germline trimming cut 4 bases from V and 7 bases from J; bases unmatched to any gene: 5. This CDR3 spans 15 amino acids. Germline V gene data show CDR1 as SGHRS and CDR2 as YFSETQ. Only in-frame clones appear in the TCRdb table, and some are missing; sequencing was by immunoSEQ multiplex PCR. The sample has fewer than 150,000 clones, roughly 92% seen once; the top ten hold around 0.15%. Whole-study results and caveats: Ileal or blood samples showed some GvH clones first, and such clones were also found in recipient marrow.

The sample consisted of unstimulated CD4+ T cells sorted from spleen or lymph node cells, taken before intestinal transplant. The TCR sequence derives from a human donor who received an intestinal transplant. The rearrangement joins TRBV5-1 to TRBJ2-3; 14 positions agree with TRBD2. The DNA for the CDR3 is TGCGCCAGCAGCAGACTAGCGGGGGGGCCGAATACGCAGTATTTT. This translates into CASSRLAGGPNTQYF.